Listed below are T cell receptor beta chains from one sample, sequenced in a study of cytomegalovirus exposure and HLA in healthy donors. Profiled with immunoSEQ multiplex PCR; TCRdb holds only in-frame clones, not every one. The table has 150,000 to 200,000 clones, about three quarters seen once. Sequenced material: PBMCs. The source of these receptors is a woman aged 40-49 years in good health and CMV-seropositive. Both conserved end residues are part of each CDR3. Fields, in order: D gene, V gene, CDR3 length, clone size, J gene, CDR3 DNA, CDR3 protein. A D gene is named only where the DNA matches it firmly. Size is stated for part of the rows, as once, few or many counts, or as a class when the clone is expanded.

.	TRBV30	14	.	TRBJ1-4	TGTGCCTGGAGTCTCGGGGGATCTAATGAAAAACTGTTTTTT	CAWSLGGSNEKLFF
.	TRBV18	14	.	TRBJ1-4	TGTGCCAGCTCCGGGACATCAACTAATGAAAAACTGTTTTTT	CASSGTSTNEKLFF
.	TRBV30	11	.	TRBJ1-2	TGTGCCTGGAGTCAAAACTATGGCTACACCTTC	CAWSQNYGYTF
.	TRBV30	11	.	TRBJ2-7	TGTGCCTGGAGTCTCCAGCGGGAGCAGTACTTC	CAWSLQREQYF
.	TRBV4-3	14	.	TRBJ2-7	TGCGCCAGCAGCGCCAGGGCGGAGACTTACGAGCAGTACTTC	CASSARAETYEQYF
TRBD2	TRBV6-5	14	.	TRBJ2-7	TGTGCCAGCAGCCCTAGCGGGTCCACCTACGGGCAGTACTTC	CASSPSGSTYGQYF
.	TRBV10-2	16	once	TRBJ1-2	TGCGCCAGCACGAGGACAGTCTCGTCTTTAGGATATGGCTACACCTTC	CASTRTVSSLGYGYTF
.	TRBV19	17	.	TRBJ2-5	TGTGCCAGTAGTATTAGGTTTGGGGTGGGGGGAAAAGAGACCCAGTACTTC	CASSIRFGVGGKETQYF
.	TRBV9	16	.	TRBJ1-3	TGTGCCAGCAGCCCCGAAGAAGTAGTGAGGGGAAACACCATATATTTT	CASSPEEVVRGNTIYF
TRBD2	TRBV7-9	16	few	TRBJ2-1	TGTGCCAGCAGCTTGAGCAGGAGCGGGAGGGGGAATGAGCAGTTCTTC	CASSLSRSGRGNEQFF
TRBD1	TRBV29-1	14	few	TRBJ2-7	TGCAGCGTTTGGGGGACAGGGGAAGCCTACGAGCAGTACTTC	CSVWGTGEAYEQYF
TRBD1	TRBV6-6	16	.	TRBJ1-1	TGTGCCAGCACTACAAGGGTCAGGGGGTGGAACACTGAAGCTTTCTTT	CASTTRVRGWNTEAFF
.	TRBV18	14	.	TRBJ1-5	TGTGCCAGCTCACCAGGGAGGACATATCAGCCCCAGCATTTT	CASSPGRTYQPQHF
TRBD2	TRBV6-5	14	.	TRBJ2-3	TGTGCCAGCACCATAGCGGGAGCGGGAGATACGCAGTATTTT	CASTIAGAGDTQYF
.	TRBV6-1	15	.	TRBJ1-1	TGTGCCAGCAGCCTAGACAGGTTCTTGAACACTGAAGCTTTCTTT	CASSLDRFLNTEAFF
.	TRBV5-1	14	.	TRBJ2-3	TGCGCCAGCAGCATGACATCAAGCACAGATACGCAGTATTTT	CASSMTSSTDTQYF
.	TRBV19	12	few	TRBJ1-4	TGTGCCAGTAGCACAGGATGGGAAAAACTGTTTTTT	CASSTGWEKLFF
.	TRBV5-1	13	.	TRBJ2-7	TGCGCCAGCAGCCCGAAGCGAGACTACGAGCAGTACTTC	CASSPKRDYEQYF
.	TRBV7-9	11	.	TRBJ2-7	TGTTCCAGCAGCTTTTTTAACGAGCAGTACTTC	CSSSFFNEQYF
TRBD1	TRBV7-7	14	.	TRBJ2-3	TGTGCCAGCAGCCAGGGGGCTGTCGCAGATACGCAGTATTTT	CASSQGAVADTQYF
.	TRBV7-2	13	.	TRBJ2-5	TGTGCCAGCAGCTCGAGGCGGGACTCCCGAGGGGACTTC	CASSSRRDSRGDF
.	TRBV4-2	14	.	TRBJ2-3	TGTGCCAGCAGCCAAGGGGTAGCCCCAGATACGCAGTATTTT	CASSQGVAPDTQYF
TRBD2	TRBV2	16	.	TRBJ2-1	TGTGCCAGCAGTGACTGGACTAGCGGGCTGGTGAATGAGCAGTTCTTC	CASSDWTSGLVNEQFF
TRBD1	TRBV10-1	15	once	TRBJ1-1	TGCGCCAGCAGAATCTGTGGACAGGGAGTAACTGAAGCTTTCTTT	CASRICGQGVTEAFF
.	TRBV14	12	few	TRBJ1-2	TGTGCCAGCAGCCAATCAGGCTATGGCTACACCTTC	CASSQSGYGYTF
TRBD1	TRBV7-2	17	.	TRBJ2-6	TGTGCCAGCAGCTTAGAACCGACAGGGGTTGGGGCCAACGTCCTGACTTTC	CASSLEPTGVGANVLTF
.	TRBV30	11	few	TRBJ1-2	TGTGCCTGGAGCGGGTGGGGCGGCTACACCTTC	CAWSGWGGYTF
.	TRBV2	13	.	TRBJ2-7	TGTGCCATTATCACGGGGAGCTCCTACGAGCAGTACTTC	CAIITGSSYEQYF
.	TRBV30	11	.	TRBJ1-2	TGTGCCTGGAGTGCCGGGTATGGCTACACCTTC	CAWSAGYGYTF
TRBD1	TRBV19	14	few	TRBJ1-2	TGTGCCAGTACCCTACAGGGGGCGGAAAATGGCTACACCTTC	CASTLQGAENGYTF
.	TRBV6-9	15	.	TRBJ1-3	TGTGCCAGCGGGGAGAGGCCGATCTCTGGAAACACCATATATTTT	CASGERPISGNTIYF
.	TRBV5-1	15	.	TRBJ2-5	TGCGCCAGCAGCTTGGCGCCGACTTTCCAAGAGACCCAGTACTTC	CASSLAPTFQETQYF
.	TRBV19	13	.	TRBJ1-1	TGTGCCAGTAGTATCGGCGGCAACACTGAAGCTTTCTTT	CASSIGGNTEAFF
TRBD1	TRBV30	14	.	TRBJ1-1	TGTGCCTGGGTAAACAGGGGGTCACAATTTGAAGCTTTCTTT	CAWVNRGSQFEAFF
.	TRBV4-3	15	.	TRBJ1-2	TGCGCCAGCAGCCCTATCGGCGGGGGGGCCTATGGCTACACCTTC	CASSPIGGGAYGYTF
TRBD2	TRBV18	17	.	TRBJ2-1	TGTGCCAGCTCACCACGGAGCGGGGGGGCGTCGTACAATGAGCAGTTCTTC	CASSPRSGGASYNEQFF
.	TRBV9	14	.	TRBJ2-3	TGTGCCAGCAGCGTCCAAACAGGGCCAGATACGCAGTATTTT	CASSVQTGPDTQYF
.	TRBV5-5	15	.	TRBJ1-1	TGTGCCAGCAGCTTGTATCAGGGGATGAACACTGAAGCTTTCTTT	CASSLYQGMNTEAFF
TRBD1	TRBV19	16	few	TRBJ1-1	TGTGCCAGTAGTATAAAGGGACAGGCCCGAGACGGGGAAGCTTTCTTT	CASSIKGQARDGEAFF
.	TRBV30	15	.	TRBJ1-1	TGTGCCTGGAGTGTACGAAGGGGGACGGACACTGAAGCTTTCTTT	CAWSVRRGTDTEAFF